This entry describes one T cell receptor (beta chain). The CDR3 is 14 residues long. The V end was cut by 4 bases, the J end by 4 bases, with 13 bases between. The germline V gene has CDR1 SGHNT and CDR2 YYREEE (reference sequence). The data were obtained in a study of control samples from healthy donors and cancer patients. The method was immunoSEQ multiplex PCR; TCRdb's version includes in-frame clones alone and lacks a portion of them. The profile covers about 230,000 clones, with roughly 82% appearing a single time and roughly 13% taken by the ten largest. The TCR comes from a woman aged 55 to 70 with lung cancer. Material: PBMCs. The rearrangement uses TRBV5-4 and TRBJ2-3; D gene unclear. CDR3 nucleotides: TGTGCCAGCAGCCCCGATAAGCCCGCAGATACGCAGTATTTT. Translating gives CASSPDKPADTQYF.